This T cell receptor (beta chain) came from a study of T-cell reconstitution after alpha-beta-depleted transplantation in children (dated by TCRdb to 2016 to 2017). Regarding the research as a whole: T-cell immune reconstitution after TCRalphabeta/CD19-depleted allogeneic hematopoietic cell transplantation in children was quantitatively tracked in the study by means of TCR repertoire profiling.

Library preparation employed PCR. The sequencer listed for this sample is Illumina HiSeq 2500. TCR library preparation used molecular barcoding, with unique molecular identifiers applied to normalize quantification of the TCRbeta repertoire. TCRdb reprocessing: public reads trimmed at Q25 with fastp, clones called with MiXCR, in-frame beta chains kept. A single entry per CDR3 protein holds the most common genes and DNA from its merged rows. The sample table shows 90,000 to 100,000 distinct CDR3 sequences, and 12% are seen once. The ten largest clones take up around 14% of the sample. According to the germline V gene (reference sequence), CDR1 reads SEHNR and CDR2 reads FQNEAQ. V lost 1 base and J lost 0 bases; the stretch between them is 9 bases long. From cysteine to phenylalanine, the CDR3 is 16 amino acids long. The read is trimmed to its CDR3 DNA, 48 bases read in frame from base 1. About this clonotype itself: Its recognized antigen is unknown. No much larger clone is present one base from it, and per-base qualities are unavailable.

The TCR was taken from a human donor who donated a stem cell graft to a child with inherited bone marrow failure. The V gene is TRBV7-9 and the J gene is TRBJ1-4; there is no confident call for the D gene. Sequenced material: PBMCs from the stem cell graft donor, taken from the stem cell graft. This receptor carries the CDR3 CASSLVLAATNEKLFF. The nucleotide sequence reads TGTGCCAGCAGCTTAGTTCTGGCAGCAACTAATGAAAAACTGTTTTTT.